Listed below are T cell receptor beta chains from one sample, sequenced in a study of T-cell memory formation after mild COVID-19. MiXCR, run by TCRdb on the 5' RACE reads, gives a single entry per CDR3 protein. The sample includes fewer than 700,000 distinct CDR3 sequences, 20% to 25% seen only once; the top ten take roughly 8.3%. The sequencing sample was made of PBMCs or a T cell subset sorted from them (not recorded which). Receptors originate from an adult woman who had mild COVID-19 (a few samples of this study predate the infection). Cell type and time point are not known. CDR3s include the opening cysteine and the closing phenylalanine or tryptophan. Each record gives: J gene, D gene, V gene, clone size, CDR3 protein, CDR3 DNA. The D gene is left open where the match is weak. Clone size is not always given. Where it is, it says once, few, many or a class for expanded clones.

TRBJ2-5 | . | TRBV2 | few | CASSVTRVQETQYF | TGTGCCAGCAGTGTGACCAGAGTTCAAGAGACCCAGTACTTC
TRBJ2-1 | . | TRBV20-1 | few | CSARDHSSFDEQFF | TGCAGTGCTAGAGATCATTCTAGTTTCGATGAGCAGTTCTTC
TRBJ2-3 | TRBD2 | TRBV20-1 | few | CSASSIAGAGGPQYF | TGCAGTGCTAGCAGCATAGCGGGAGCAGGTGGGCCGCAGTATTTT
TRBJ1-2 | . | TRBV29-1 | . | CSVEGRLSYGYTF | TGCAGCGTTGAGGGCAGGCTCTCCTATGGCTACACCTTC
TRBJ1-1 | . | TRBV7-3 | few | CASSLQRGNTEAFF | TGTGCCAGCAGCTTGCAGAGGGGGAACACTGAAGCTTTCTTT
TRBJ2-2 | . | TRBV6-6 | many | CASSYGRDTGELFF | TGTGCCAGCAGTTATGGAAGGGACACCGGGGAGCTGTTTTTT
TRBJ2-4 | . | TRBV6-2/TRBV6-3 | . | CASRHGPQNIQYF | TGTGCCAGCCGCCACGGCCCCCAAAACATTCAGTACTTC
TRBJ2-1 | TRBD1 | TRBV7-7 | many | CASSLARGPHEQFF | TGTGCTAGCAGCTTAGCGAGGGGGCCCCATGAGCAGTTCTTC
TRBJ2-7 | TRBD2 | TRBV11-2 | . | CASTALAGGSYEQYF | TGTGCCAGCACCGCACTAGCGGGAGGATCCTACGAGCAGTACTTC
TRBJ2-3 | TRBD1 | TRBV5-1 | many | CASSLQTGGSTDTQYF | TGCGCCAGCAGCCTTCAGACAGGGGGGAGCACAGATACGCAGTATTTT
TRBJ2-1 | . | TRBV21-1 | . | CASSKVGGFLGGQFF | TGTGCAAGCAGCAAAGTGGGCGGTTTCCTGGGGGGGCAGTTCTTC
TRBJ2-1 | TRBD2 | TRBV20-1 | . | CSATSGSSYNEQFF | TGCAGTGCTACTAGCGGGAGCTCCTACAATGAGCAGTTCTTC
TRBJ1-1 | . | TRBV11-2 | many | CASSLDPGNTEAFF | TGTGCCAGCAGCTTAGATCCGGGGAACACTGAAGCTTTCTTT
TRBJ2-5 | . | TRBV7-9 | few | CASSLGYRELETQYF | TGTGCCAGCAGCTTAGGTTACAGGGAGTTGGAGACCCAGTACTTC
TRBJ1-6 | TRBD1 | TRBV10-3 | many | CAISESRQGGDSPLHF | TGTGCCATCAGTGAGTCCCGACAGGGGGGGGATTCACCCCTCCACTTT
TRBJ2-7 | . | TRBV20-1 | few | CSARPGLYSYEQYF | TGCAGTGCTAGACCCGGACTGTACTCCTACGAGCAGTACTTC
TRBJ2-7 | TRBD1 | TRBV2 | few | CASKGLFGTGFYEQYF | TGTGCCAGCAAGGGACTCTTCGGGACAGGGTTTTACGAGCAGTACTTC
TRBJ2-1 | . | TRBV5-1 | . | CASKPTPHSYNEQFF | TGCGCCAGCAAGCCGACTCCTCACTCCTACAATGAGCAGTTCTTC
TRBJ2-3 | TRBD2 | TRBV12-3/TRBV12-4 | . | CASSSGRDTDTQYF | TGTGCCAGTTCTAGCGGGAGAGACACAGATACGCAGTATTTT
TRBJ2-3 | . | TRBV12-3/TRBV12-4 | many | CASSPGAVPDTQYF | TGTGCCAGCAGCCCCGGGGCGGTCCCAGATACGCAGTATTTT
TRBJ2-7 | . | TRBV12-1 | few | CASSFGLAGVDEQYF | TGTGCCAGCAGCTTTGGGCTAGCGGGGGTTGACGAGCAGTACTTC
TRBJ2-4 | . | TRBV21-1 | few | CASSSPGGKNIQYF | TGTGCCAGCAGCTCGCCAGGAGGGAAAAACATTCAGTACTTC
TRBJ1-1 | . | TRBV7-8 | . | CASSPRATNTEAFF | TGTGCCAGCAGCCCCCGGGCCACGAACACTGAAGCTTTCTTT
TRBJ2-1 | TRBD1 | TRBV6-5 | once | CASSLDREYNEQFF | TGTGCCAGCAGTTTGGACAGGGAATACAATGAGCAGTTCTTC
TRBJ2-1 | TRBD2 | TRBV27 | . | CASTTRWREGYNEQFF | TGTGCCAGCACCACGAGGTGGCGGGAGGGCTACAATGAGCAGTTCTTC
TRBJ2-1 | . | TRBV12-3/TRBV12-4 | . | CASGASDRSVIAYNEQFF | TGTGCCAGCGGGGCTTCAGACAGGTCCGTCATAGCGTACAATGAGCAGTTCTTC
TRBJ1-5 | TRBD1 | TRBV3-1 | . | CASSQDRGQGDQPQHF | TGTGCCAGCAGCCAAGATCGTGGACAGGGGGATCAGCCCCAGCATTTT
TRBJ1-1 | TRBD1 | TRBV11-2 | . | CASSSYGQVGPEAFF | TGTGCCAGCAGCTCCTACGGACAGGTCGGGCCTGAAGCTTTCTTT
TRBJ1-4 | TRBD1 | TRBV7-3 | few | CASSPTGQGEKLFF | TGTGCCAGCAGCCCTACGGGACAGGGGGAAAAACTGTTTTTT
TRBJ2-1 | . | TRBV7-6 | . | CASSSDLGNEQFF | TGTGCCAGCAGCTCCGACCTGGGGAATGAGCAGTTCTTC
TRBJ1-5 | . | TRBV7-9 | . | CASSLAQGLGNQPQHF | TGTGCCAGCAGCTTAGCGCAGGGTCTGGGCAATCAGCCCCAGCATTTT
TRBJ2-7 | TRBD2 | TRBV7-9 | . | CASSPGDYSYEQYF | TGTGCCAGCAGCCCGGGGGACTACTCCTACGAGCAGTACTTC
TRBJ1-1 | . | TRBV7-9 | . | CDSSLEGRIGVTEAFF | TGTGACAGCAGCTTAGAGGGCCGAATCGGGGTCACTGAAGCTTTCTTT
TRBJ2-7 | TRBD2 | TRBV12-3/TRBV12-4 | few | CASSLSLAGYEQYF | TGTGCCAGCAGTTTAAGTCTAGCGGGTTACGAGCAGTACTTC
TRBJ1-4 | . | TRBV11-2 | many | CASSLGGNEKLFF | TGTGCCAGCAGCTTAGGGGGGAATGAAAAACTGTTTTTT
TRBJ2-7 | TRBD2 | TRBV29-1 | . | CSVDGGSGYEQYF | TGCAGCGTTGACGGCGGGAGTGGCTACGAGCAGTACTTC
TRBJ2-1 | TRBD1 | TRBV12-3/TRBV12-4 | many | CASSQQGQSYNEQFF | TGTGCCAGCAGTCAACAGGGGCAGAGCTACAATGAGCAGTTCTTC
TRBJ2-5 | . | TRBV28 | . | CASSAGFAGGETQYF | TGTGCCAGCAGCGCAGGGTTCGCTGGGGGAGAGACCCAGTACTTC
TRBJ1-4 | TRBD1 | TRBV6-5 | . | CASSSLRTGGNEKLFF | TGTGCCAGCAGTTCCCTACGGACAGGGGGAAATGAAAAACTGTTTTTT